One and the same sample provided the 30 T cell receptor beta chains below, sequenced in a study of blood T cell repertoires in COVID-19. Clones were sequenced by immunoSEQ multiplex PCR, and TCRdb holds only the in-frame ones, with some missing. The table includes a few hundred thousand clones, around 90% detected once. Sequencing used peripheral blood. All receptors come from a man aged 18 to 29 with COVID-19, enrolled during active disease.

CDR3 nucleotides: TGTGCCAGCAGCTGGGGACTAGCTCTACCAAGAGAGACCCAGTACTTC. Translation gives CASSWGLALPRETQYF. This sequence joins TRBV7-2 and TRBJ2-5; 9 nucleotides agree with TRBD2. There are 16 residues in the CDR3. The ends lost 4 bases at V and 4 bases at J; junction bases unmatched: 10. Germline assignment: CDR1 SGHTA and CDR2 FQGNSA.

This chain links TRBV21-1 with TRBJ1-1; the table's D call of TRBD1 was not tested on the DNA. TRBV21-1 is flagged as a pseudogene. The CDR3 has 19 amino acids. The CDR3 nucleotides are TGTGCCAGCAGCAATAATTGGCGGCCTATCCGGGACAGGAACACTGAAGCTTTCTTT. Encoded protein: CASSNNWRPIRDRNTEAFF.

This clone was counted once. The chain uses TRBV28 and TRBJ2-2; D is perhaps TRBD1 (6 bases). Trimming left V 4 bases short and J 3 bases short, with 15 bases between. This CDR3 is built from 16 residues. Looked up from germline, CDR1 is MDHEN and CDR2 is SYDVKM. This CDR3 reads CASSSLDRTYTGELFF. CDR3 bases: TGTGCCAGCAGTTCGCTCGACAGGACCTACACCGGGGAGCTGTTTTTT.

The chain links TRBV7-9 to TRBJ1-4; no definite D call. Trimming stripped 0 bases from V and 4 bases from J, with 9 bases between. This CDR3 is 15 amino acids long. CDR1 and CDR2 (germline): SEHNR, FQNEAQ (reference sequence). The CDR3 loop reads CASSLAVSVNEKLFF. The DNA of the CDR3 is TGTGCCAGCAGCTTAGCGGTCAGCGTTAATGAAAAACTGTTTTTT.

With respect to this clone: A far larger clone is only one base removed, so a read error is likely. This chain uses TRBV4-1 with TRBJ2-7, with 10 nucleotides matching TRBD2. Per the germline V gene, CDR1 is MGHRA and CDR2 is YSYEKL. The CDR3 runs 16 residues. The CDR3 DNA is TGCGCCCGCAGCCCACTCCGGACTAGCGGTTCCTACGAGCAGTACTTC. It is translated as CARSPLRTSGSYEQYF.

The chain recombines TRBV19 with TRBJ2-1, with 10 positions matching TRBD2. Germline trimming cut 5 bases from V and 2 bases from J; bases unmatched to any gene: 9. The CDR3 spans 17 residues. Germline assignment: CDR1 LNHDA and CDR2 SQIVND (reference sequence). This chain's CDR3 is CASSPSSGGATYNEQFF. CDR3 DNA sequence: TGTGCCAGTAGTCCCTCAAGCGGGGGGGCCACCTACAATGAGCAGTTCTTC.

The V gene is TRBV15, the J gene TRBJ1-2, with TRBD1 matching 8 bases. This CDR3 spans 14 amino acids. Germline assignment: CDR1 LNHNV and CDR2 YYDKDF (reference sequence). V was pared by 3 bases and J by 4 bases, with 4 bases of the junction left unmatched. CDR3 loop: CATSSGQGVYGYTF. The CDR3 DNA sequence: TGTGCCACCAGCAGCGGACAGGGAGTCTATGGCTACACCTTC.

Regarding this clone: The limits of the CDR3 on the DNA are not certain, so only TCRdb's listed CDR3 is given. The rearrangement joins TRBV21-1 to TRBJ2-7; TRBD1 is taken as the D call from the table, unchecked against the DNA. TRBV21-1 is recorded as a pseudogene. The CDR3 numbers 17 amino acids, ends counted. The CDR3 protein is CASSKAWGTGTSHEQYF.

The chain uses TRBV7-9 and TRBJ2-3, with TRBD2 matching 8 bases. J gave up 2 bases and V 3 bases, and 7 bases lay outside the gene matches. Germline V gene lookup returns CDR1 SEHNR and CDR2 FQNEAQ (reference sequence). This CDR3 has 16 residues. CDR3 loop: CASSFSREGPTDTQYF. For the CDR3, the DNA is TGTGCCAGCAGCTTTTCCCGGGAGGGCCCCACAGATACGCAGTATTTT.

This sequence joins TRBV5-1 and TRBJ1-5; no clear D. V lost 0 bases and J lost 6, with 16 bases in between. CDR1 SGHRS and CDR2 YFSETQ come from the germline V gene. The CDR3 contains 16 residues. The CDR3 region has the DNA TGCGCCAGCAGCTTGGTCGAACGAAACGGGAGTCAGCCCCAGCATTTT. As protein: CASSLVERNGSQPQHF. Supplemented by reference TRBV5-1 and TRBJ1-5, the full variable domain reads KAGVTQTPRYLIKTRGQQVTLSCSPISGHRSVSWYQQTPGQGLQFLFEYFSETQRNKGNFPGRFSGRQFSNSRSEMNVSTLELGDSALYLCASSLVERNGSQPQHFGDGTRLSIL.

The genes are TRBV27 and TRBJ2-7; D perhaps matches TRBD1 (5 bases). V was shortened by 3 bases and J by 0 bases, with 9 bases between the two germline ends. The CDR3 contains 14 residues. In germline, CDR1 is MNHEY, CDR2 SMNVEV (reference sequence). This CDR3 reads CASSFGASSYEQYF. The CDR3 coding sequence is TGTGCCAGCAGTTTTGGGGCGAGCTCCTACGAGCAGTACTTC.

The rearrangement links TRBV10-3 to TRBJ1-4; no firm D call. Trimming removed 4 bases from V and 4 bases from J, with 13 bases in between. This CDR3 has 15 residues. The germline V gene encodes CDR1 ENHRY and CDR2 SYGVKD. The CDR3 loop is CAISGGGRSNEKLFF. CDR3 sequence (DNA): TGTGCCATCAGTGGGGGAGGCAGGAGTAATGAAAAACTGTTTTTT.

The rearrangement uses TRBV11-1 and TRBJ1-4; the D gene is possibly TRBD1 (5 bases). Between the trimmed V and J ends, which lost 5 bases and 5 bases, there was a span of 15 bases. The CDR3 spans 15 residues. Germline V lookup: CDR1 SGHAT, CDR2 FQDESV (reference sequence). The CDR3 protein is CASSPGNGQNEKLFF. CDR3 bases: TGTGCCAGCAGCCCAGGAAACGGACAAAATGAAAAACTGTTTTTT.

The chain combines TRBV5-1 with TRBJ1-6; possibly TRBD1 for D (5 bases). Trimming removed 4 bases at V and 10 bases at J, with 9 bases between. Germline assignment: CDR1 SGHRS and CDR2 YFSETQ. The CDR3 has 12 residues. The CDR3 spells CASSPQGSPLHF. In DNA, the CDR3 is TGCGCCAGCAGCCCCCAGGGATCACCCCTCCACTTT.

The chain uses TRBV6-5 and TRBJ2-5, with 9 bases fitting TRBD1. V trimming: 3 bases; J trimming: 9 bases; junction bases outside the gene matches: 11. The V gene's germline CDR1 is MNHEY and CDR2 SVGAGI. The CDR3 contains 15 residues. In DNA form, the CDR3 reads TGTGCCAGCAGTTATATTCGGGACAGGGTCTTAGCCCAGTACTTC. It is translated as CASSYIRDRVLAQYF.

This clone was counted once. This same CDR3 is encoded by further DNA sequences in the sample. V usage is TRBV30 and J usage is TRBJ1-5, with D maybe TRBD1 (6 bases). CDR1 and CDR2 from the germline V gene are GTSNPN and SVGIG (reference sequence). Trimming left V 2 bases short and J 9 bases short, with 11 bases between. The CDR3 has 12 residues. CDR3 protein: CAWSPQGGPQHF. CDR3 sequence (DNA): TGTGCCTGGAGTCCCCAAGGGGGGCCCCAGCATTTT.

This rearrangement joins TRBV2 to TRBJ2-1, with TRBD1 as a possible D gene (7 bases). Between the trimmed V and J ends, which lost 7 bases and 0 bases, there was a span of 16 bases. The CDR3 is 16 amino acids. CDR1 and CDR2 from the germline V gene are SNHLY and FYNNEI. CDR3 sequence (DNA): TGTGCCAGCACCGAGGGGGCGGGGAGCTCCTACAATGAGCAGTTCTTC. It encodes CASTEGAGSSYNEQFF.

The chain links TRBV7-3 to TRBJ2-5; D is possibly TRBD2 (6 bases). Trimming took off 0 bases at V and 5 bases at J, with 13 bases between the two ends. The CDR3 is made up of 15 amino acids. CDR1 and CDR2 (germline): SGHTA, FQGTGA. The CDR3 bases are TGTGCCAGCAGCTTAACCCCTAGCGTGGGGGAGACCCAGTACTTC. The encoded protein is CASSLTPSVGETQYF.

The rearrangement uses TRBV5-4 and TRBJ1-2; the D is unclear. Germline V gene lookup returns CDR1 SGHNT and CDR2 YYREEE (reference sequence). CDR3 length: 16 amino acids. The V end lost 1 base, the J end lost 0 bases, and 13 bases lay between the germline ends. The CDR3 DNA reads as TGTGCCAGCAGCTTGATAGGAACTACTTCTAACTATGGCTACACCTTC. It translates to CASSLIGTTSNYGYTF.

The chain employs TRBV7-2 and TRBJ2-1; no clear D gene. V was clipped by 6 bases and J by 7 bases, with 16 bases between them. Germline CDR1 reads SGHTA; CDR2 reads FQGNSA. The CDR3 has 14 amino acids. The CDR3 is CASSNPLQLNEQFF. The CDR3 nucleotides read TGTGCCAGCAGTAACCCTCTCCAACTTAATGAGCAGTTCTTC.

The table lists this clone with a count of one. This chain connects TRBV2 to TRBJ2-3, with 9 bases identical to TRBD2. The CDR3 contains 13 residues. Germline lookup yields CDR1 SNHLY and CDR2 FYNNEI. The junction had 5 bases not matched to a gene; V was cut back by 10 bases and J by 3 bases. The CDR3 sequence is CATTGLATDTQYF. The CDR3 DNA follows: TGTGCCACCACGGGACTAGCTACAGATACGCAGTATTTT.

V is TRBV2 and J is TRBJ2-1; the D is unclear. Trimming cost V 7 bases and J 0 bases, with 10 bases left between them. The CDR3 has 14 amino acids. Germline CDR1 SNHLY, CDR2 FYNNEI. CDR3 loop: CASNRGSSYNEQFF. The CDR3 bases are TGTGCCAGCAATCGCGGCAGCTCCTACAATGAGCAGTTCTTC.

J is TRBJ2-1 and V is TRBV6-5, with 8 positions matching TRBD2. J was trimmed by 3 bases and V by 0 bases; bases with no gene match: 4. Germline lookup yields CDR1 MNHEY and CDR2 SVGAGI. The CDR3 totals 16 residues. DNA for the CDR3: TGTGCCAGCAGTTACTCCGGGACTAGGGTCTACAATGAGCAGTTCTTC. Amino acid sequence: CASSYSGTRVYNEQFF.

The chain has TRBV6-6 and TRBJ1-2; TRBD1 matches at 8 bases. After removal of 6 bases from V and 5 bases from J, the junction contained 5 bases not matched to a gene. The germline V gene has CDR1 MNHNY and CDR2 SVGAGI (reference sequence). The CDR3 runs to 13 residues. The CDR3 region has the DNA TGTGCCAGCAGGCCTACAGGGGGATATGGCTACACCTTC. Its protein is CASRPTGGYGYTF.

The V and J genes are TRBV19 and TRBJ2-2; 9 bases map to TRBD2. The CDR3 is made up of 14 amino acids. The V gene's germline CDR1 is LNHDA and CDR2 SQIVND (reference sequence). V was pared by 3 bases and J by 7 bases, with 3 bases of the junction left unmatched. DNA of the CDR3: TGTGCCAGTAGTATTTCTAGCGGGAACGGGGAGCTGTTTTTT. Its translation: CASSISSGNGELFF.

CDR3 sequence reads: CASSASGAETQYF. The CDR3 DNA reads TGTGCCAGCAGCGCTAGCGGGGCGGAGACCCAGTACTTC. This rearrangement joins TRBV9 to TRBJ2-5; 9 nucleotides match TRBD2. The CDR3 covers 13 residues. Germline trimming cut 3 bases from V and 5 bases from J; bases unmatched to any gene: 2. Looked up from germline, CDR1 is SGDLS and CDR2 is YYNGEE. Full variable domain (rest looked up from reference TRBV9 and TRBJ2-5): DSGVTQTPKHLITATGQRVTLRCSPRSGDLSVYWYQQSLDQGLQFLIQYYNGEERAKGNILERFSAQQFPDLHSELNLSSLELGDSALYFCASSASGAETQYFGPGTRLLVL.

J is TRBJ2-5 and V is TRBV18; D is uncertain. The CDR3 has 15 residues. V was trimmed by 6 bases and J by 0 bases, leaving 14 bases between them. Germline V gene sequence: CDR1 KGHSH, CDR2 LQKENI. The CDR3 nucleotides read TGTGCCAGCTCGTCCACGACCGGGTACCAAGAGACCCAGTACTTC. Amino acids: CASSSTTGYQETQYF.

This rearrangement joins TRBV4-1 to TRBJ2-3, with 9 bases that match TRBD1. J lost 2 bases, V lost 4 bases, and 7 bases had no gene match. The CDR3 sequence is 16 residues long. Germline V gene data show CDR1 as MGHRA and CDR2 as YSYEKL. CDR3 amino acids: CASSRPGQGPTDTQYF. In nucleotides, the CDR3 is TGCGCCAGCAGCCGTCCGGGACAGGGACCCACAGATACGCAGTATTTT.

This chain connects TRBV28 to TRBJ2-1, with D possibly matching TRBD1 (6 bases). The CDR3 runs to 16 residues. CDR1 and CDR2 (germline): MDHEN, SYDVKM. V dropped 5 bases and J dropped 2 bases, with 16 bases sitting between them. CDR3 nucleotides: TGTGCCAGCAGTCGGGGCACAGGGATTCCCTACAATGAGCAGTTCTTC. Amino acids: CASSRGTGIPYNEQFF.

The chain employs TRBV9 and TRBJ2-7; D is uncertain. Per the germline V gene, CDR1 is SGDLS and CDR2 is YYNGEE. CDR3 length: 14 amino acids. Trimming left V 7 bases short and J 0 bases short, with 14 bases between. The CDR3 nucleotides are TGTGCCAGCGGCACTAAGATCTCCTCCTACGAGCAGTACTTC. This codes for CASGTKISSYEQYF.